These 23 T cell receptor beta chains came from one sample sequenced in a study of T cells after yellow fever vaccination. A single record per CDR3 protein comes from TCRdb applying MiXCR to the 5' RACE reads. The sample holds about 300,000 distinct CDR3 sequences, approximately 3.9% seen once. The starting material was PBMCs, obtained 5 days after the yellow fever booster vaccination. These receptors came from a man younger than 35 who received the YFV17D yellow fever vaccine.

The chain employs TRBV5-8 and TRBJ2-5; D not resolved. The CDR3 extends over 14 amino acids. V shed 6 bases and J shed 5 bases, with 17 bases lying between them. CDR1 is SGHTS and CDR2 is YDEGEE in the germline V gene. The CDR3 sequence: CASNPAPGAETQYF. As DNA, the CDR3 is TGTGCCAGCAATCCCGCGCCCGGCGCTGAGACCCAGTACTTC.

This clonotype was seen a few times. V is TRBV10-3 and J is TRBJ2-7; D remains unclear. The CDR3 runs to 15 residues. CDR1 and CDR2 from the germline V gene are ENHRY and SYGVKD. The V end was cut by 5 bases, the J end by 0 bases, with 14 bases between. The CDR3 coding sequence is TGTGCCATCAGTCCAAATGACAATCCCTCCTACGAGCAGTACTTC. Encoded protein: CAISPNDNPSYEQYF.

This clonotype was observed a handful of times. The rearrangement uses TRBV5-1 and TRBJ2-5; no clear D. CDR1 SGHRS and CDR2 YFSETQ come from the germline V gene. V lost 0 bases and J 4 bases, leaving 10 bases between the germline ends. The CDR3 is 14 residues long. The CDR3 sequence: CASSLVAGRETQYF. CDR3 sequence (DNA): TGCGCCAGCAGCTTGGTTGCAGGTAGAGAGACCCAGTACTTC.

The rearrangement joins TRBV5-1 to TRBJ2-3; D remains ambiguous. The ends were cut back, 6 bases at V and 4 bases at J, with 15 bases in the middle. CDR1 and CDR2 from the germline V gene are SGHRS and YFSETQ. The CDR3 has 14 residues. CDR3 coding DNA: TGCGCCAGCACCTCTGGCCGCTCGGCAGATACGCAGTATTTT. This encodes CASTSGRSADTQYF. The full variable domain, completed using reference TRBV5-1 and TRBJ2-3, is KAGVTQTPRYLIKTRGQQVTLSCSPISGHRSVSWYQQTPGQGLQFLFEYFSETQRNKGNFPGRFSGRQFSNSRSEMNVSTLELGDSALYLCASTSGRSADTQYFGPGTRLTVL.

This clonotype was seen a handful of times. V and J are TRBV7-2 and TRBJ2-1, with D tentatively TRBD2 (7 bases). Deletions cut 1 base from V and 2 bases from J, with 12 bases between. CDR3 size: 16 residues. Per germline, CDR1 SGHTA and CDR2 FQGNSA. CDR3 bases: TGTGCCAGCAGCTTAGTAGGGGGGGGCCCCTACAATGAGCAGTTCTTC. Its protein product is CASSLVGGGPYNEQFF.

This clonotype was counted ten times or more. The rearrangement links TRBV7-3 to TRBJ1-2, with D maybe TRBD1 (5 bases). V shed 2 bases and J shed 3 bases, with 7 bases lying between them. Germline V gene sequence: CDR1 SGHTA, CDR2 FQGTGA. The CDR3 is 13 amino acids. CDR3 protein: CASSLGTDYGYTF. DNA for the CDR3: TGTGCCAGCAGCTTAGGGACGGACTATGGCTACACCTTC.

This clonotype has just a few counts. The V call is TRBV12-3 or TRBV12-4, the J call TRBJ1-4, with D uncertain. This CDR3 comprises 13 residues. V lost 3 bases, J lost 3 bases, and 5 bases lay in between. In nucleotides, the CDR3 is TGTGCCAGCAGTTTGTTGGCTAATGAAAAACTGTTTTTT. Its protein is CASSLLANEKLFF.

This clonotype has at least ten counts. Mismatch with germline at one junction end may stem from a read error. V usage is TRBV20-1 and J usage is TRBJ2-7; 11 bases align to TRBD1. The CDR3 consists of 13 residues. Germline V lookup: CDR1 DFQATT, CDR2 SNEGSKA (reference sequence). This CDR3 is CRATGTGGAEQYF. DNA for the CDR3: TGCAGAGCTACCGGGACAGGGGGGGCCGAGCAGTACTTC.

This clonotype has a handful of counts. This chain joins TRBV28 and TRBJ1-1; D is perhaps TRBD1 (5 bases). The V gene lost 9 bases and the J gene lost 0 bases, with 11 bases spanning the gap. The CDR3 extends over 13 amino acids. Germline V gene sequence: CDR1 MDHEN, CDR2 SYDVKM. This CDR3 reads CASLGPVNTEAFF. In nucleotides, the CDR3 is TGTGCCAGTCTGGGGCCGGTGAACACTGAAGCTTTCTTT.

The chain is built from TRBV5-1 and TRBJ2-7; unclear D gene. The germline V gene has CDR1 SGHRS and CDR2 YFSETQ. V dropped 0 bases and J dropped 3 bases, with 16 bases sitting between them. The CDR3 sequence is 16 residues long. The chain's CDR3 is CASSLARRNPYYEQYF. CDR3 nucleotide sequence: TGCGCCAGCAGCTTGGCGCGGCGGAACCCTTACTACGAGCAGTACTTC.

This clonotype was seen only a few times. The rearrangement links TRBV7-8 to TRBJ2-3; the match to TRBD2 covers 8 bases. Losses at the gene ends were 4 bases for V and 6 bases for J; bases not matched to a gene: 12. This CDR3 is 16 amino acids long. Per germline, CDR1 SGHVS and CDR2 FQNEAQ. CDR3 sequence reads: CASSSITGGGRDTQYF. CDR3 coding DNA: TGTGCCAGCAGCTCCATCACGGGGGGCGGGAGGGATACGCAGTATTTT.

Only a few counts were recorded for this clonotype. The rearrangement links TRBV5-6 to TRBJ1-1, with D maybe TRBD1 (6 bases). The CDR3 consists of 17 residues. V shed 0 bases and J shed 1 base, with 16 bases lying between them. Germline CDR1 is SGHDT and CDR2 is YYEEEE. Here the CDR3 reads CASSLEVAGDPNTEAFF. CDR3 bases: TGTGCCAGCAGCTTGGAGGTGGCAGGGGATCCGAACACTGAAGCTTTCTTT.

This chain joins TRBV4-2 and TRBJ2-1, with D perhaps TRBD1 (5 bases). There are 13 residues in the CDR3. Per germline, CDR1 LGHNA and CDR2 YNFKEQ. With 6 bases removed from V and 2 bases from J, the gap between germline ends came to 8 bases. CDR3 protein: CASRGVAYNEQFF. The CDR3 DNA is TGTGCCAGCAGAGGGGTGGCCTACAATGAGCAGTTCTTC.

CDR3 sequence reads: CSAPQGTEAFF. The DNA of the CDR3 is TGCAGTGCTCCGCAGGGTACTGAAGCTTTCTTT. The chain employs TRBV20-1 and TRBJ1-1, with D maybe TRBD1 (5 bases). Germline lookup yields CDR1 DFQATT and CDR2 SNEGSKA (reference sequence). The CDR3 is made up of 11 amino acids. Trimming removed 5 bases from V and 5 bases from J, with 9 bases in between.

This clonotype has a handful of counts. The chain has TRBV4-1 and TRBJ2-7; no firm D call. V lost 0 bases and J 0 bases, leaving 12 bases between the germline ends. Germline V CDR1 and CDR2: MGHRA, YSYEKL. The CDR3 is made up of 16 amino acids. This CDR3 is CASSQDPQVGSYEQYF. CDR3 coding DNA: TGCGCCAGCAGCCAAGATCCGCAGGTCGGCTCCTACGAGCAGTACTTC.

This clonotype was detected a few times. This rearrangement joins TRBV18 to TRBJ1-2; D possibly corresponds to TRBD1 (5 bases). V lost 3 bases and J lost 3, with 11 bases in between. Germline CDR1 and CDR2: KGHSH and LQKENI. The CDR3 covers 14 residues. This CDR3 reads CASSPLARDYGYTF. The CDR3 DNA reads as TGTGCCAGCTCACCTCTTGCCAGGGACTATGGCTACACCTTC.

This clonotype was picked up many times. The V gene is TRBV5-1, the J gene TRBJ2-5; 8 bases fit TRBD2. The V and J ends lost 3 bases and 4 bases, in that order; junction bases with no gene match: 11. Germline V gene sequence: CDR1 SGHRS, CDR2 YFSETQ. The CDR3 has 16 amino acids. The CDR3 DNA reads as TGCGCCAGCAGCTCGATCCCCCGGGGGGGCGTAGAGACCCAGTACTTC. It is translated as CASSSIPRGGVETQYF.

Ten or more counts support this clonotype. The chain joins TRBV6-5 to TRBJ1-2, with D possibly being TRBD1 (5 bases). V was trimmed by 10 bases and J by 8 bases, leaving 14 bases between them. This CDR3 is 11 amino acids long. Germline CDR1 is MNHEY and CDR2 is SVGAGI. CDR3 nucleotide sequence: TGTGCCATCCGGGGGGGGATCGGCTACACCTTC. Amino acid sequence: CAIRGGIGYTF.

This sequence joins TRBV29-1 and TRBJ2-2, with D hard to call. V was clipped by 2 bases and J by 1 base, with 5 bases between them. Germline values: CDR1 SQVTM, CDR2 ANQGSEA. The CDR3 runs 13 residues. CDR3 sequence: CSVEHENTGELFF. The CDR3 bases are TGCAGCGTTGAACACGAGAACACCGGGGAGCTGTTTTTT.

This clonotype was counted at least ten times. The J gene is TRBJ2-3, the V gene TRBV5-1; no firm D call. V was trimmed by 2 bases and J by 2 bases, leaving 9 bases between them. The V gene's germline CDR1 is SGHRS and CDR2 YFSETQ. This CDR3 region has 14 residues. CDR3 sequence reads: CASSLDTSTDTQYF. The CDR3, as DNA: TGCGCCAGCAGCTTAGACACCTCCACAGATACGCAGTATTTT. Supplemented by reference TRBV5-1 and TRBJ2-3, the full variable domain reads KAGVTQTPRYLIKTRGQQVTLSCSPISGHRSVSWYQQTPGQGLQFLFEYFSETQRNKGNFPGRFSGRQFSNSRSEMNVSTLELGDSALYLCASSLDTSTDTQYFGPGTRLTVL.

The chain links TRBV6-5 to TRBJ2-2; D is unresolved. Germline loops: CDR1 MNHEY, CDR2 SVGAGI. Between the trimmed V and J ends, which lost 2 bases and 7 bases, there was a span of 8 bases. The CDR3 is 13 residues long. CDR3 DNA: TGTGCCAGCAGTTACCCACCCCACGGGGAGCTGTTTTTT. Its protein product is CASSYPPHGELFF.

As concerns this clonotype: Possible read error: a much larger clone is one base away. The genes are TRBV28 and TRBJ2-7, with 8 bases identical to TRBD1. CDR3 length: 12 amino acids. CDR1 and CDR2 (germline): MDHEN, SYDVKM. The V and J ends lost 5 bases and 5 bases, in that order; junction bases with no gene match: 2. This chain's CDR3 is CASSVRGHEQYV. The CDR3 DNA follows: TGTGCCAGCAGTGTCAGGGGGCACGAGCAGTACGTC.

This chain connects TRBV11-2 to TRBJ1-6, with 7 positions matching TRBD1. The CDR3 is 15 residues long. V lost 5 bases, J lost 7 bases, and 8 bases stayed unmatched. Germline V gene lookup returns CDR1 SGHAT and CDR2 FQNNGV. The CDR3 sequence is CASSTRTGLNSPLHF. CDR3 nucleotide sequence: TGTGCCAGCAGCACCCGGACAGGCCTAAATTCACCCCTCCACTTT.